Sequencing of this T cell receptor beta chain was carried out in a study of T cell repertoires in cytomegalovirus infection. A word on this clonotype: Its antigen is unidentified.

TCRdb recomputed calls from the reads with MiXCR, one row per CDR3 protein. The table shows around 430,000 distinct CDR3 sequences, with 40% to 50% occurring only once. The receptor's source is a human donor in good health (CMV status not recorded). Some clones in this sample may be carry-over from other donors' samples. The source was cultured PBMCs, collected from culture after CMV antigen stimulation.

The CDR3 here is CASSGSGAVTNEKLFF. DNA of the CDR3: TGTGCCAGCAGCGGTTCGGGGGCTGTAACTAATGAAAAACTGTTTTTT. The chain joins TRBV7-9 to TRBJ1-4; D is perhaps TRBD1 (6 bases). Germline CDR1 reads SEHNR; CDR2 reads FQNEAQ (reference sequence). V lost 5 bases and J 1 base, leaving 14 bases between the germline ends. The CDR3 sequence is 16 residues long.